The 27 T cell receptor beta chains reported below all come from one sample, sequenced in a study of CD8+CD57+ T cells in acquired aplastic anemia. For CDR3 and TCR beta VDJ profiling, genomic DNA was the template used. TCRdb used MiXCR to reprocess the reads, holding one entry per CDR3 protein. The data contain 200,000 to 250,000 distinct CDR3 sequences, 30% to 35% of them singletons. Sequencing was performed on sorted CD4+, CD8+, or CD8+CD57+ T cells (not recorded which) from PBMCs. These TCRs come from a human donor in good health, serving as a control.

The CDR3 nucleotides are TGCAGTGCAACCGGGGGAGGGGGGTTTGAAGCTTTCTTT. This gives the protein CSATGGGGFEAFF. The chain couples TRBV20-1 to TRBJ1-1; weak D call: TRBD1 (6 bases). V lost 6 bases, J lost 7 bases, and 18 bases lay in between. The CDR3 runs 13 residues. Germline V CDR1 and CDR2: DFQATT, SNEGSKA (reference sequence).

CDR3 DNA sequence: TGTGCCAGCAGTTTATCCGGCAGGGGCTATGGCTACACCTTC. Encoded protein: CASSLSGRGYGYTF. The rearrangement links TRBV27 to TRBJ1-2; D possibly corresponds to TRBD1 (6 bases). V lost 0 bases and J lost 4, with 9 bases in between. CDR1 MNHEY and CDR2 SMNVEV come from the germline V gene (reference sequence). The CDR3 has 14 amino acids.

The V call is TRBV5-1, the J call TRBJ1-1; possibly TRBD1 for D (6 bases). Germline V gene sequence: CDR1 SGHRS, CDR2 YFSETQ. This CDR3 comprises 14 residues. V lost 7 bases, J lost 1 base, and 14 bases lay in between. The CDR3 nucleotides read TGCGCCAGCCGGCCAGGGGTGGGGAACACTGAAGCTTTCTTT. Translation: CASRPGVGNTEAFF. Using reference TRBV5-1 and TRBJ1-1 for the parts outside the CDR3, the full variable domain is KAGVTQTPRYLIKTRGQQVTLSCSPISGHRSVSWYQQTPGQGLQFLFEYFSETQRNKGNFPGRFSGRQFSNSRSEMNVSTLELGDSALYLCASRPGVGNTEAFFGQGTRLTVV.

In the case of this clonotype: At one of its ends the junction is not consistent with the germline gene, which may arise from a read error. The gene calls are TRBV10-3 and TRBJ1-5, with D maybe TRBD1 (5 bases). The CDR3 runs to 14 residues. Germline assignment: CDR1 ENHRY and CDR2 SYGVKD. The CDR3 coding sequence is TGTGCCAGCAGTGAAGTCGAGGGACGTACGCCCCAGCATTTT. This sequence encodes CASSEVEGRTPQHF.

The chain joins TRBV9 to TRBJ1-2; D not resolved. V lost 1 base to trimming and J lost 7 bases, with 17 bases between them. The CDR3 length is 15 residues. CDR1 is SGDLS and CDR2 is YYNGEE in the germline V gene. The CDR3 bases are TGTGCCAGCAGCGTAAGAAGTCCTGGGGTGGGTGGCTACACCTTC. Translation: CASSVRSPGVGGYTF. The full variable domain, completed using reference TRBV9 and TRBJ1-2, is DSGVTQTPKHLITATGQRVTLRCSPRSGDLSVYWYQQSLDQGLQFLIQYYNGEERAKGNILERFSAQQFPDLHSELNLSSLELGDSALYFCASSVRSPGVGGYTFGSGTRLTVV.

The chain is built from TRBV24-1 and TRBJ2-2, with 7 bases identical to TRBD1. V lost 0 bases and J lost 4; bases outside the gene matches: 1. The CDR3 totals 15 residues. Germline CDR1 KGHDR, CDR2 SFDVKD. CDR3: CATSDLGQATGELFF. The CDR3 DNA follows: TGTGCCACCAGTGATTTGGGACAGGCCACCGGGGAGCTGTTTTTT.

This clonotype was picked up many times. The V call is TRBV7-6, the J call TRBJ2-3, with D perhaps TRBD2 (6 bases). Between the trimmed V and J ends, which lost 5 bases and 6 bases, there was a span of 18 bases. The V gene's germline CDR1 is SGHVS and CDR2 FNYEAQ. The length of the CDR3 is 15 residues. The DNA for the CDR3 is TGTGCCAGCAGCGACTCGGGACTGCCTAGGGATACGCAGTATTTT. Protein: CASSDSGLPRDTQYF.

Turning to this clonotype: Possible read error: a much larger clone is one base away. The chain employs TRBV7-9 and TRBJ1-3; TRBD1 aligns across 9 bases. Germline assignment: CDR1 SEHNR and CDR2 FQNEAQ (reference sequence). The CDR3 consists of 14 residues. The CDR3 DNA sequence: TGTGTCAGCAGCACGCGGACAGGGGCGGACACCATATATTTT. Encoded protein: CVSSTRTGADTIYF. Using reference TRBV7-9 and TRBJ1-3 for the parts outside the CDR3, the full variable domain is DTGVSQNPRHKITKRGQNVTFRCDPISEHNRLYWYRQTLGQGPEFLTYFQNEAQLEKSRLLSDRFSAERPKGSFSTLEIQRTEQGDSAMYLCVSSTRTGADTIYFGEGSWLTVV.

Of note for this clonotype: At one of its ends the junction is not consistent with the germline gene, which may arise from a read error. V and J are TRBV20-1 and TRBJ2-1; TRBD2 matches 13 bases. There are 16 residues in the CDR3. Germline V CDR1 and CDR2: DFQATT, SNEGSKA (reference sequence). The CDR3 sequence: CSARLPGLAGFSERFF. CDR3 DNA sequence: TGCAGTGCTAGATTGCCGGGACTAGCGGGATTCAGTGAGCGGTTCTTC.

This chain connects TRBV6-1 to TRBJ1-5; D is uncertain. Trimming shortened V by 6 bases and J by 4 bases, and 10 bases separated the two germline ends. The length of the CDR3 is 13 residues. The germline gives CDR1 MNHNS, CDR2 SASEGT. The CDR3 loop reads CASRVSSNQPQHF. The CDR3 nucleotides read TGTGCCAGCAGGGTGTCTTCTAATCAGCCCCAGCATTTT.

This clonotype was recorded many times. This chain uses TRBV2 with TRBJ2-1; the match to TRBD2 covers 9 bases. The CDR3 totals 13 residues. V shed 3 bases and J 15 bases; nucleotides not matched to a gene: 9. The V gene's germline CDR1 is SNHLY and CDR2 FYNNEI. Here the CDR3 reads CASSDLSSGNVFF. CDR3 sequence (DNA): TGTGCCAGCAGTGATTTGTCTAGCGGGAACGTGTTCTTC.

This clonotype showed up many times. V usage is TRBV5-8 and J usage is TRBJ1-6; the match to TRBD1 covers 9 bases. Looked up from germline, CDR1 is SGHTS and CDR2 is YDEGEE. V gave up 2 bases and J gave up 9 bases; unmatched junction bases: 6. The CDR3 totals 15 residues. The CDR3, as DNA: TGTGCCAGCAGCTTTTCCGGGACAGGGACTTCACCCCTCCACTTT. Translating gives CASSFSGTGTSPLHF.

This clonotype was observed a few times. This rearrangement joins TRBV6-1 to TRBJ1-6; 9 bases map to TRBD1. Germline assignment: CDR1 MNHNS and CDR2 SASEGT. The V gene end was trimmed by 6 bases and the J gene end by 6 bases; junction bases not matched to a gene: 6. This CDR3 region has 15 residues. This CDR3 is CASSRPGQGNSPLHF. The CDR3, as DNA: TGTGCCAGCAGCAGGCCGGGACAGGGTAATTCACCCCTCCACTTT.

This clonotype was detected a few times. A read error may explain this, as a much larger clone is one base away. The CDR3 end shows no conserved phenylalanine or tryptophan, and so a read error is likely. This chain connects TRBV20-1 to TRBJ1-2, with TRBD1 as a possible D gene (6 bases). The germline V gene encodes CDR1 DFQATT and CDR2 SNEGSKA (reference sequence). V lost 0 bases to trimming and J lost 0 bases, with 11 bases between them. This CDR3 region has 15 residues. CDR3 residues: CSARDHRGTNYGYTL. In DNA, the CDR3 is TGCAGTGCTAGAGATCATAGGGGGACTAACTATGGCTACACCCTC.

The chain links TRBV4-1 to TRBJ2-1, with 13 bases lining up with TRBD2. CDR1 is MGHRA, CDR2 YSYEKL, per germline. The V gene end was trimmed by 1 base and the J gene end by 9 bases; junction bases not matched to a gene: 3. The CDR3 has 15 residues. CDR3 sequence reads: CASSQGRLAGGEQFF. Written as DNA, the CDR3 is TGCGCCAGCAGCCAAGGACGACTAGCGGGGGGTGAGCAGTTCTTC.

Turning to this clonotype: A much more abundant neighbour one base away suggests this may be a read error. The rearrangement joins TRBV20-1 to TRBJ2-5, with unresolved D. The CDR3 sequence is 13 residues long. V was clipped by 0 bases and J by 4 bases, with 9 bases between them. Germline V gene sequence: CDR1 DFQATT, CDR2 SNEGSKA (reference sequence). CDR3 region: CSARDGVAETQYF. The CDR3 bases are TGCAGTGCTAGAGATGGCGTCGCAGAGACCCAGTACTTC.

This chain connects TRBV3-1 to TRBJ1-3; no definite D call. The germline gives CDR1 LGHDT, CDR2 YNNKEL (reference sequence). The CDR3 is made up of 13 amino acids. V was shortened by 0 bases and J by 7 bases, with 7 bases between the two germline ends. CDR3 in DNA: TGTGCCAGCAGCCAAGACATCGGGAACACCATATATTTT. Translating it yields CASSQDIGNTIYF.

J is TRBJ1-6 and V is TRBV25-1; 7 bases map to TRBD1. V shed 10 bases, J shed 6 bases, and the junction held 6 bases outside the gene matches. There are 13 residues in the CDR3. Germline V gene sequence: CDR1 MGHDK, CDR2 SYGVNS. CDR3 sequence reads: CATNRGGNSPLHF. The CDR3 nucleotides are TGTGCCACGAACAGGGGCGGTAATTCACCCCTCCACTTT.

In this sample, this clonotype turned up many times. This rearrangement joins TRBV7-9 to TRBJ1-6; no firm D call. This CDR3 has 15 amino acids. The V end was cut by 5 bases, the J end by 8 bases, with 16 bases between. Germline CDR1 SEHNR, CDR2 FQNEAQ (reference sequence). The DNA for the CDR3 is TGTGCCAGCAGCCCTGCGGTGCGGCTCGATTCACCCCTCCACTTT. Amino acid sequence: CASSPAVRLDSPLHF. Using reference TRBV7-9 and TRBJ1-6 for the parts outside the CDR3, the full variable domain is DTGVSQNPRHKITKRGQNVTFRCDPISEHNRLYWYRQTLGQGPEFLTYFQNEAQLEKSRLLSDRFSAERPKGSFSTLEIQRTEQGDSAMYLCASSPAVRLDSPLHFGNGTRLTVT.

This clonotype showed up many times. The chain employs TRBV9 and TRBJ1-6; D is possibly TRBD1 (5 bases). This CDR3 comprises 14 residues. V was trimmed by 3 bases and J by 6 bases, leaving 10 bases between them. The germline V gene has CDR1 SGDLS and CDR2 YYNGEE. CDR3 amino acids: CASSAQVFNSPLHF. The CDR3 bases are TGTGCCAGCAGCGCACAGGTTTTTAATTCACCCCTCCACTTT.

Many counts were recorded for this clonotype. The DNA of the CDR3 is TGCGCCAGCAGTGCAGACTACGCCACCGGGGAGCTGTTTTTT. Amino acids: CASSADYATGELFF. The chain employs TRBV10-1 and TRBJ2-2; possible D gene TRBD2, 5 bases. The V gene's germline CDR1 is WNHNN and CDR2 SYGVQD (reference sequence). CDR3 length equals 14 residues. V was cut by 4 bases and J by 4 bases, with 10 bases left in between.

This clonotype has a count of ten or more. The J gene is TRBJ2-7, the V gene TRBV20-1; D uncertain. The germline V and J ends were trimmed by 5 bases and 2 bases, with 10 bases remaining between them. The CDR3 has 12 residues. The germline CDR1 and CDR2 sequences are DFQATT and SNEGSKA (reference sequence). The chain's CDR3 is CSAYADTYEQYF. CDR3 DNA: TGCAGTGCTTATGCGGATACCTACGAGCAGTACTTC.

V usage is TRBV11-3 and J usage is TRBJ2-7, with TRBD2 matching over 8 bases. Germline V CDR1 and CDR2: SGHNT, YENEEA. This CDR3 contains 15 residues. J gave up 1 base and V 5 bases, and 7 bases lay outside the gene matches. CDR3 bases: TGTGCCAGCAGCGACGCCAGCGGGGGTTCCTACGAGCAGTACTTC. Translating gives CASSDASGGSYEQYF.

This clonotype was counted at least ten times. The chain combines TRBV9 with TRBJ1-2, with a tentative D call TRBD1 (6 bases). The CDR3 extends over 14 amino acids. V was shortened by 0 bases and J by 4 bases, with 10 bases between the two germline ends. Germline loops: CDR1 SGDLS, CDR2 YYNGEE. The CDR3 sequence is CASSVESTGYGYTF. CDR3 nucleotide sequence: TGTGCCAGCAGCGTAGAGTCGACAGGCTATGGCTACACCTTC.

The chain carries TRBV15 and TRBJ2-1; 8 bases agree with TRBD2. The junction had 10 bases not matched to a gene; V was cut back by 8 bases and J by 7 bases. There are 14 residues in the CDR3. Per the germline V gene, CDR1 is LNHNV and CDR2 is YYDKDF (reference sequence). The CDR3 reads CATGSGRGGNEQFF. The CDR3 DNA is TGTGCCACCGGAAGCGGGAGAGGTGGAAATGAGCAGTTCTTC.

In its sample, this clonotype was seen once. This chain links TRBV5-1 with TRBJ2-4; no firm D call. V lost 2 bases, J lost 5 bases, and 14 bases lay in between. The CDR3 contains 15 residues. CDR1 is SGHRS, CDR2 YFSETQ, per germline. The CDR3 reads CASSLNVQSQNIQYF. In DNA, the CDR3 is TGCGCCAGCAGCTTAAATGTCCAGAGCCAAAACATTCAGTACTTC.

Of note for this clonotype: A much larger clone is a single base away; this may be a read error. V usage is TRBV13 and J usage is TRBJ2-7; D gene unclear. The germline V gene encodes CDR1 PRHDT and CDR2 FYEKMQ (reference sequence). The CDR3 runs to 13 residues. Trimming cost V 6 bases and J 3 bases, with 12 bases left between them. CDR3 coding DNA: TGTGCCAGCAGTCACACGACCGGCTACGAGCAGTACTTC. Its protein is CASSHTTGYEQYF.